Each of the 27 T cell receptor beta chains below was sequenced from the same sample in a study of T cells after yellow fever vaccination. Each CDR3 protein gets one entry after TCRdb re-called the 5' RACE reads with MiXCR. The repertoire holds about 240,000 distinct CDR3 sequences, with more than 3.5% as singletons. The source material was PBMCs, sampled 15 days after the yellow fever booster vaccination. The source of these receptors is a man aged 18 to 30 who received the YFV17D yellow fever vaccine.

This clonotype was observed many times. The chain employs TRBV7-9 and TRBJ2-1; D may be TRBD2 (5 bases). Germline CDR1 SEHNR, CDR2 FQNEAQ (reference sequence). The CDR3 sequence is 17 residues long. Trimming stripped 5 bases from V and 1 base from J, with 18 bases between. DNA of the CDR3: TGTGCCAGCAGCCCCCCTCCGAGGGCGGTTTCCTACAATGAGCAGTTCTTC. Protein product: CASSPPPRAVSYNEQFF.

This clonotype appeared many times. The rearrangement joins TRBV3-1 to TRBJ1-1, with D maybe TRBD1 (5 bases). Between the trimmed V and J ends, which lost 4 bases and 3 bases, there was a span of 9 bases. CDR3 length: 13 residues. Looked up from germline, CDR1 is LGHDT and CDR2 is YNNKEL (reference sequence). Written as DNA, the CDR3 is TGTGCCAGCAGCCTAAGGGACGACACTGAAGCTTTCTTT. It translates to CASSLRDDTEAFF.

This clonotype was seen repeatedly, ten times or more. The chain recombines TRBV25-1 with TRBJ2-1, with 8 bases fitting TRBD2. The V and J ends lost 0 bases and 1 base, in that order; junction bases with no gene match: 8. The CDR3 extends over 18 amino acids. Germline V CDR1 and CDR2: MGHDK, SYGVNS. CDR3 amino acids: CASSEYRGGRRSYNEQFF. In DNA, the CDR3 is TGTGCCAGCAGTGAATACCGCGGGGGGCGAAGATCCTACAATGAGCAGTTCTTC.

This clonotype came up many times. The chain joins TRBV7-8 to TRBJ2-1; TRBD1 or TRBD2 may be the D gene (5 bases each). V was shortened by 1 base and J by 14 bases, with 18 bases between the two germline ends. The CDR3 has 14 residues. Looked up from germline, CDR1 is SGHVS and CDR2 is FQNEAQ. CDR3 coding DNA: TGTGCCAGCAGCTTAGACGGGGCCCACAGGCCTAAGTTCTTC. Its protein is CASSLDGAHRPKFF.

The sample holds many counts of this clonotype. This chain links TRBV20-1 with TRBJ1-5; D unclear. Trimming removed 1 base at V and 3 bases at J, with 10 bases between. The CDR3 has 14 amino acids. Germline V gene data show CDR1 as DFQATT and CDR2 as SNEGSKA (reference sequence). The chain's CDR3 is CSARVGIFNQPQHF. CDR3 bases: TGCAGTGCTAGAGTTGGGATATTCAATCAGCCCCAGCATTTT.

The rearrangement joins TRBV6-5 to TRBJ2-2; D is undetermined. The CDR3 spans 12 residues. V was trimmed by 8 bases and J by 7 bases, leaving 11 bases between them. Germline loops: CDR1 MNHEY, CDR2 SVGAGI. CDR3 sequence (DNA): TGTGCCAGCTCGAATCCAGGCGGGGAGCTGTTTTTT. This translates into CASSNPGGELFF.

This clonotype was picked up many times. The chain is built from TRBV4-3 and TRBJ2-1, with D perhaps TRBD1 (6 bases). Germline loops: CDR1 LGHNA, CDR2 YSLEER. The CDR3 is 14 amino acids. Trimming stripped 5 bases from V and 0 bases from J, with 8 bases between. The CDR3 sequence is CASSTQGSYNEQFF. The CDR3 DNA reads TGCGCCAGCAGCACACAGGGCTCCTACAATGAGCAGTTCTTC.

This clonotype was picked up many times. Written as DNA, the CDR3 is TGTGCCAGCAGAGGACAGTATAACACCGGGGAGCTGTTTTTT. This translates into CASRGQYNTGELFF. The V call is TRBV5-5, the J call TRBJ2-2; tentative D call: TRBD1 (6 bases). V lost 5 bases and J lost 2, with 10 bases in between. Per germline, CDR1 SGHKS and CDR2 YYEKEE (reference sequence). The CDR3 covers 14 residues.

This clonotype was detected many times. The chain links TRBV5-1 to TRBJ2-3; 8 bases align to TRBD2. The V gene end was trimmed by 4 bases and the J gene end by 5 bases; junction bases not matched to a gene: 12. This CDR3 has 16 residues. The germline CDR1 and CDR2 sequences are SGHRS and YFSETQ. The CDR3 region is CASSRTTSEGGDTQYF. The CDR3 nucleotides read TGCGCCAGCAGCAGAACGACTAGCGAAGGGGGAGATACGCAGTATTTT.

This clonotype has at least ten counts. The chain has TRBV6-5 and TRBJ1-1; 8 positions match TRBD1. CDR3 length equals 14 residues. With V trimmed by 6 bases and J by 1 base, 4 bases remained unmatched. Looked up from germline, CDR1 is MNHEY and CDR2 is SVGAGI. The CDR3 here is CASSKGTGNTEAFF. The CDR3 DNA is TGTGCCAGCAGCAAAGGGACAGGGAACACTGAAGCTTTCTTT.

This clonotype was seen at least ten times. The chain couples TRBV4-1 to TRBJ1-5; 7 bases match TRBD1. From germline, CDR1 is MGHRA and CDR2 YSYEKL. CDR3 length: 15 amino acids. V lost 2 bases, J lost 2 bases, and 3 bases stayed unmatched. In DNA, the CDR3 is TGCGCCAGCAGCCAATACAGGGGCGGCAATCAGCCCCAGCATTTT. It specifies CASSQYRGGNQPQHF.

The rearrangement joins TRBV5-1 to TRBJ2-5, with 7 bases fitting TRBD1. Trimming at V came to 4 bases and at J to 5 bases, leaving 5 bases not matched to a gene. The CDR3 runs to 13 residues. Germline CDR1 SGHRS, CDR2 YFSETQ. CDR3 sequence: CASSVGQRETQYF. DNA for the CDR3: TGCGCCAGCAGCGTGGGACAGAGGGAGACCCAGTACTTC.

This clonotype was seen at least ten times. The chain combines TRBV10-3 with TRBJ2-5, with 9 bases that match TRBD2. Germline V gene data show CDR1 as ENHRY and CDR2 as SYGVKD. Trimming took 8 bases from V and 5 from J; bases not matched to a gene: 9. There are 14 residues in the CDR3. As DNA, the CDR3 is TGTGCCATCCGAACGACTAGCGGAGGGGAGACCCAGTACTTC. This gives the protein CAIRTTSGGETQYF.

This clonotype has at least ten counts. This chain joins TRBV23-1 and TRBJ2-2; D remains unclear. TRBV23-1 is treated as an ORF (open reading frame) with a function not yet certain. V gave up 0 bases and J gave up 0 bases, with 11 bases separating them. This CDR3 region has 17 residues. CDR3 protein: CASSQSGRQTNTGELFF. The CDR3 region has the DNA TGCGCCAGCAGTCAATCAGGGCGGCAGACGAACACCGGGGAGCTGTTTTTT.

In its sample, this clonotype was seen many times. The V and J genes are TRBV18 and TRBJ1-5; D gene uncertain. Trimming took off 6 bases at V and 0 bases at J, with 9 bases between the two ends. Per the germline V gene, CDR1 is KGHSH and CDR2 is LQKENI. The CDR3 is 14 residues long. As DNA, the CDR3 is TGTGCCAGCTCCGCCGGAGATAGCAATCAGCCCCAGCATTTT. Its protein is CASSAGDSNQPQHF.

This clonotype was detected many times. J is TRBJ2-2 and V is TRBV10-3, with D possibly matching TRBD2 (5 bases). There are 13 residues in the CDR3. V lost 8 bases and J 4 bases, leaving 11 bases between the germline ends. The germline gives CDR1 ENHRY, CDR2 SYGVKD. The CDR3 sequence is CAIGGQSTGELFF. CDR3 bases: TGTGCCATCGGCGGGCAGTCCACCGGGGAGCTGTTTTTT.

This clonotype was seen repeatedly, ten times or more. The rearrangement uses TRBV7-9 and TRBJ1-2, with 8 bases identical to TRBD1. The germline V gene has CDR1 SEHNR and CDR2 FQNEAQ (reference sequence). This CDR3 is built from 13 residues. The V gene end was trimmed by 10 bases and the J gene end by 2 bases; junction bases not matched to a gene: 6. This chain's CDR3 is CATPRQGNYGYTF. DNA of the CDR3: TGTGCCACCCCCAGACAGGGGAACTATGGCTACACCTTC.

The table lists this clonotype with many counts. The gene calls are TRBV7-2 and TRBJ2-7; 14 nucleotides agree with TRBD2. CDR3 length: 14 residues. The germline V gene has CDR1 SGHTA and CDR2 FQGNSA. After removal of 3 bases from V and 6 bases from J, the junction contained 1 base not matched to a gene. CDR3 sequence (DNA): TGTGCCAGCAGCTTGGGACTAGCGGGGGTCGAGCAGTACGTC. It encodes CASSLGLAGVEQYV.

In this sample, this clonotype turned up many times. The chain combines TRBV7-6 with TRBJ2-5, with TRBD1 as a possible D gene (6 bases). The ends were cut back, 5 bases at V and 3 bases at J, with 13 bases in the middle. The CDR3 length is 14 residues. Per germline, CDR1 SGHVS and CDR2 FNYEAQ. CDR3 DNA sequence: TGTGCCAGCAGCGCCAGGGGCGTAGAAGAGACCCAGTACTTC. Its protein is CASSARGVEETQYF.

This clonotype was seen many times. This rearrangement joins TRBV20-1 to TRBJ2-3; possible D gene TRBD2, 6 bases. This CDR3 comprises 14 residues. Germline CDR1 reads DFQATT; CDR2 reads SNEGSKA (reference sequence). V dropped 0 bases and J dropped 0 bases, with 7 bases sitting between them. CDR3 residues: CSARDGTSTDTQYF. The CDR3 DNA reads as TGCAGTGCTAGAGATGGGACTAGCACAGATACGCAGTATTTT.

This clonotype was picked up many times. This chain connects TRBV7-2 to TRBJ2-3; D is uncertain. CDR3 size: 12 residues. The germline V gene encodes CDR1 SGHTA and CDR2 FQGNSA. The V end was cut by 4 bases, the J end by 4 bases, with 6 bases between. CDR3 residues: CASSSIPDTQYF. CDR3 nucleotide sequence: TGTGCCAGCAGCTCTATACCAGATACGCAGTATTTT.

There are many counts of this clonotype. The rearrangement joins TRBV27 to TRBJ1-5, with a weak D call TRBD1 (6 bases). V was pared by 5 bases and J by 7 bases, with 12 bases between. The CDR3 totals 13 residues. Per germline, CDR1 MNHEY and CDR2 SMNVEV (reference sequence). The CDR3 sequence is CASSGGSGQPQHF. The CDR3 region has the DNA TGTGCCAGCAGTGGGGGCTCAGGGCAGCCCCAGCATTTT.

This clonotype was detected a few times. The rearrangement uses TRBV11-2 and TRBJ2-5; D is perhaps TRBD1 (6 bases). Looked up from germline, CDR1 is SGHAT and CDR2 is FQNNGV. The V and J ends lost 2 bases and 7 bases respectively, with 11 bases between them. This CDR3 comprises 13 residues. The CDR3 protein is CASSLTGFGTQYF. CDR3 coding DNA: TGTGCCAGCAGCTTAACAGGGTTTGGGACCCAGTACTTC.

This clonotype came up many times. The gene calls are TRBV5-1 and TRBJ2-1; D is tentatively TRBD1 or TRBD2 (5 bases each). This CDR3 spans 13 amino acids. Trimming pared 4 bases from V and 6 bases from J, leaving 11 bases between. CDR1 is SGHRS, CDR2 YFSETQ, per germline. The CDR3 nucleotides read TGCGCCAGCAGCGACCGGGACGGCAATGAGCAGTTCTTC. Translation gives CASSDRDGNEQFF. The full variable domain, its missing parts supplied by reference TRBV5-1 and TRBJ2-1, is KAGVTQTPRYLIKTRGQQVTLSCSPISGHRSVSWYQQTPGQGLQFLFEYFSETQRNKGNFPGRFSGRQFSNSRSEMNVSTLELGDSALYLCASSDRDGNEQFFGPGTRLTVL.

In its sample, this clonotype was seen many times. The rearrangement joins TRBV10-3 to TRBJ2-5; D gene uncertain. The CDR3 covers 13 residues. The V gene lost 4 bases and the J gene lost 5 bases, with 11 bases spanning the gap. The germline V gene has CDR1 ENHRY and CDR2 SYGVKD. The CDR3 loop reads CAISVPLRETQYF. The CDR3 bases are TGTGCCATCAGTGTCCCCCTTCGGGAGACCCAGTACTTC.

This clonotype was counted only a few times. The V gene is TRBV7-9, the J gene TRBJ2-1; D is perhaps TRBD1 or TRBD2 (5 bases each). The V end was cut by 6 bases, the J end by 6 bases, with 18 bases between. Germline lookup yields CDR1 SEHNR and CDR2 FQNEAQ (reference sequence). The CDR3 extends over 15 amino acids. The CDR3 here is CASSRPGTEGNEQFF. The CDR3 region has the DNA TGTGCCAGCAGTCGCCCTGGGACCGAGGGCAATGAGCAGTTCTTC.

Ten or more counts support this clonotype. The chain recombines TRBV6-5 with TRBJ1-6; the D gene is possibly TRBD1 (6 bases). The CDR3 is 12 amino acids. Germline V gene lookup returns CDR1 MNHEY and CDR2 SVGAGI. The germline V and J ends were trimmed by 6 bases and 10 bases, with 10 bases remaining between them. The CDR3 DNA follows: TGTGCCAGCAGCCGACAGGCCTCACCCCTCCACTTT. Amino acid sequence: CASSRQASPLHF.